The 19 T cell receptor beta chains presented below share a single source sample, sequenced in a study of identical twins. Each CDR3 protein is one row after TCRdb ran MiXCR on the 5' RACE reads. The data show 200,000 to 300,000 distinct CDR3 sequences, with 7.5% seen just once and about 5.8% held by the top ten. In addition, the sample was reused for a study of yellow fever vaccine responses in identical twins.

The source material was CD8+ T cells sorted from blood. These receptors all stem from a woman aged 18 to 35 in good health.

Notes on this clonotype: The junction departs from germline at one end; a sequencing error may be responsible. The genes are TRBV20-1 and TRBJ2-5; 9 bases align to TRBD2. Germline V gene sequence: CDR1 DFQATT, CDR2 SNEGSKA (reference sequence). CDR3 length: 16 residues. CDR3 in DNA: TGCTGTGCTAGAGATAAGAGCGGGGGGATTAAAGAGACCCAGTACTTC. Encoded protein: CCARDKSGGIKETQYF.

This clonotype occurred a few times. The chain uses TRBV9 and TRBJ2-7; the match to TRBD2 covers 15 bases. From germline, CDR1 is SGDLS and CDR2 YYNGEE. The CDR3 covers 14 residues. With 5 bases clipped from V and 5 bases from J, the junction kept 2 bases outside the gene matches. This CDR3 is CASSWTSGRDEQYF. The CDR3 nucleotides read TGTGCCAGCAGTTGGACTAGCGGGAGGGACGAGCAGTACTTC.

This clonotype was recorded many times. The rearrangement uses TRBV12-3 or TRBV12-4 and TRBJ2-5; perhaps TRBD1 as D (6 bases). V shed 5 bases and J shed 7 bases, with 14 bases lying between them. The CDR3 runs to 13 residues. CDR3 coding DNA: TGTGCCAGCAGTACCCACAGGGCGGTGACCCAGTACTTC. Translation: CASSTHRAVTQYF.

There are a few counts of this clonotype. The chain carries TRBV11-2 and TRBJ2-7; no clear D gene. The CDR3 is 14 amino acids. The germline CDR1 and CDR2 sequences are SGHAT and FQNNGV. The V end lost 1 base, the J end lost 3 bases, and 10 bases lay between the germline ends. The CDR3 sequence is CASSLGQEYYEQYF. The CDR3 bases are TGTGCCAGCAGCTTAGGTCAGGAATACTACGAGCAGTACTTC.

This clonotype has at least ten counts. The V call is TRBV6-2 or TRBV6-3, the J call TRBJ2-6; D unclear. Trimming shortened V by 2 bases and J by 0 bases, and 5 bases separated the two germline ends. The V gene's germline CDR1 is MNHEY and CDR2 SVGEGT. The CDR3 covers 15 residues. In DNA form, the CDR3 reads TGTGCCAGCAGTTACCGGATCTCTGGGGCCAACGTCCTGACTTTC. It encodes CASSYRISGANVLTF.

The CDR3 nucleotides are TGTGCCAGCAGCTTAGTTGTTGGGGAGCTGTTTTTT. Translating gives CASSLVVGELFF. The rearrangement links TRBV7-9 to TRBJ2-2; no clear D. The CDR3 sequence is 12 residues long. The germline CDR1 and CDR2 sequences are SEHNR and FQNEAQ (reference sequence). Trimming left V 1 base short and J 8 bases short, with 5 bases between.

The chain recombines TRBV20-1 with TRBJ2-7, with unresolved D. This CDR3 has 11 residues. CDR1 DFQATT and CDR2 SNEGSKA come from the germline V gene (reference sequence). The V end lost 2 bases, the J end lost 1 base, and 3 bases lay between the germline ends. The CDR3 nucleotides are TGCAGTGCTAGAAGATCCTACGAGCAGTACTTC. Its protein product is CSARRSYEQYF.

This clonotype was seen more than once but under ten times. The rearrangement uses TRBV28 and TRBJ1-1; tentatively, D is TRBD1 (6 bases). V lost 3 bases and J 1 base, leaving 9 bases between the germline ends. The CDR3 is 14 residues long. Looked up from germline, CDR1 is MDHEN and CDR2 is SYDVKM. CDR3 amino acids: CASSFTGKNTEAFF. CDR3 bases: TGTGCCAGCAGTTTCACAGGGAAGAACACTGAAGCTTTCTTT. Full variable domain (missing parts from reference TRBV28 and TRBJ1-1): DVKVTQSSRYLVKRTGEKVFLECVQDMDHENMFWYRQDPGLGLRLIYFSYDVKMKEKGDIPEGYSVSREKKERFSLILESASTNQTSMYLCASSFTGKNTEAFFGQGTRLTVV.

The V and J genes are TRBV7-6 and TRBJ2-1; D not resolved. Germline values: CDR1 SGHVS, CDR2 FNYEAQ. V was shortened by 3 bases and J by 2 bases, with 11 bases between the two germline ends. The CDR3 runs 15 residues. In nucleotides, the CDR3 is TGTGCCAGCAGCTTGCGGCTAGAACCCTACAATGAGCAGTTCTTC. Protein sequence: CASSLRLEPYNEQFF.

The chain links TRBV7-8 to TRBJ2-7; 7 bases map to TRBD2. The CDR3 is 13 amino acids. Germline assignment: CDR1 SGHVS and CDR2 FQNEAQ. CDR3 nucleotide sequence: TGTGCCAGCAGCTTAGGGCGGGACTACCAGCAGTACGTC. Translating gives CASSLGRDYQQYV.

There are a few counts of this clonotype. The chain employs TRBV20-1 and TRBJ1-3, with D possibly TRBD1 on 5 matching bases. The ends were cut back, 3 bases at V and 3 bases at J, with 12 bases in the middle. This CDR3 contains 14 residues. Germline V gives CDR1 DFQATT, CDR2 SNEGSKA (reference sequence). CDR3 loop: CSASGGGIGNTIYF. The CDR3 DNA reads as TGCAGTGCTAGCGGGGGGGGTATTGGAAACACCATATATTTT.

This clonotype was counted at least ten times. This chain connects TRBV20-1 to TRBJ2-2, with 16 bases identical to TRBD2. From germline, CDR1 is DFQATT and CDR2 SNEGSKA (reference sequence). With 4 bases clipped from V and 3 bases from J, the junction kept 5 bases outside the gene matches. The CDR3 is made up of 17 amino acids. The CDR3 DNA follows: TGCAGTGCTAAGGGACTAGCGGGAGGGGTCGACACCGGGGAGCTGTTTTTT. This encodes CSAKGLAGGVDTGELFF.

This clonotype was detected many times. This chain connects TRBV7-9 to TRBJ1-3; perhaps TRBD1 as D (6 bases). The germline CDR1 and CDR2 sequences are SEHNR and FQNEAQ (reference sequence). The germline V and J ends were trimmed by 10 bases and 2 bases, with 9 bases remaining between them. This CDR3 has 12 amino acids. The CDR3: CATRTAGNTIYF. CDR3 bases: TGTGCCACCCGGACAGCTGGAAACACCATATATTTT.

This clonotype turned up a few times. The J gene is TRBJ2-5, the V gene TRBV11-2; perhaps TRBD2 as D (7 bases). CDR1 and CDR2 (germline): SGHAT, FQNNGV. This CDR3 has 15 residues. The germline V and J ends were trimmed by 3 bases and 5 bases, with 16 bases remaining between them. The CDR3 reads CASSFGGGAGETQYF. In DNA form, the CDR3 reads TGTGCCAGCAGCTTTGGAGGGGGGGCCGGGGAGACCCAGTACTTC.

This clonotype was seen many times. This CDR3 is CASSLGLRGTGELETQYF. The DNA of the CDR3 is TGTGCCAGCAGTTTGGGGTTGAGGGGAACAGGGGAGTTGGAGACCCAGTACTTC. The V and J genes are TRBV28 and TRBJ2-5; 7 bases agree with TRBD1. J was trimmed by 5 bases and V by 3 bases; bases with no gene match: 18. The CDR3 totals 18 residues. Germline loops: CDR1 MDHEN, CDR2 SYDVKM.

This clonotype was recorded many times. V is TRBV28 and J is TRBJ2-5, with 9 bases that match TRBD2. V trimming: 3 bases; J trimming: 5 bases; junction bases outside the gene matches: 7. This CDR3 has 15 residues. Germline lookup yields CDR1 MDHEN and CDR2 SYDVKM. The CDR3 is CASSFSGTSQETQYF. The CDR3 region has the DNA TGTGCCAGCAGTTTCTCCGGGACTAGCCAGGAGACCCAGTACTTC.

This clonotype has more than one count but fewer than ten. This chain joins TRBV19 and TRBJ1-5, with 10 positions matching TRBD1. CDR1 is LNHDA, CDR2 SQIVND, per germline (reference sequence). With 4 bases clipped from V and 6 bases from J, the junction kept 6 bases outside the gene matches. This CDR3 is built from 15 residues. CDR3 nucleotides: TGTGCCAGTAGTAAGACAGGGGGCCGTGGTCAGCCCCAGCATTTT. It yields the protein CASSKTGGRGQPQHF.

The sample holds many counts of this clonotype. V gene TRBV12-3 or TRBV12-4 combines with J gene TRBJ1-2; D unclear. V gave up 1 base and J gave up 8 bases, with 11 bases separating them. The CDR3 contains 13 residues. CDR3 nucleotide sequence: TGTGCCAGCAGTTTAGTGGGAGGGCCCGGCTACACCTTC. It codes for CASSLVGGPGYTF.

The chain couples TRBV4-1 to TRBJ1-2; D ambiguous. This CDR3 region has 14 residues. Germline V gives CDR1 MGHRA, CDR2 YSYEKL. V lost 4 bases to trimming and J lost 8 bases, with 17 bases between them. This CDR3 reads CASSPRARGSGYTF. The CDR3 bases are TGCGCCAGCAGCCCCCGTGCTCGGGGATCCGGCTACACCTTC.